The sequence of this T cell receptor beta chain was determined in a study of cytomegalovirus exposure and HLA in healthy donors. The study ran its PCR with 60 Vbeta and 13 Jbeta primers. Only in-frame clones appear in the TCRdb table, and some are missing; sequencing was by immunoSEQ multiplex PCR. The sample's table shows approximately 140,000 clones. Comments on this clone: The antigen is not known.

Germline CDR1 is GTSNPN and CDR2 is SVGIG (reference sequence). The CDR3 has 14 amino acids. V lost 3 bases and J lost 4; bases outside the gene matches: 7. General study findings and limits: Donors were assumed by presence/absence analyses to have roughly uniform sequencing depth. Altogether, 160 or so TCR beta chains were recorded as cytomegalovirus-associated. Later analysis found that TCR beta chains associated with HLA were more clonally expanded than other, equally common chains. Reportedly, a later analysis found an Asian-associated ancestry cluster had fewer N-insertions than the roughly 700-donor mean.

The sequencing input was PBMCs. This sequence originates from a woman aged 18-29 years in good health and CMV-seronegative. The chain couples TRBV30 to TRBJ1-2; TRBD1 agrees at 8 bases. For the CDR3, the DNA is TGTGCCTGGAGCCTAGACAGGGGTAGCTATGGCTACACCTTC. Translated: CAWSLDRGSYGYTF.